These 20 T cell receptor beta chains came from one sample sequenced in a study of response to subunit inactivated influenza vaccine. In TCRdb, the RT-PCR reads were re-called with MiXCR into one record per CDR3 protein. Counted here are a few hundred thousand distinct CDR3 sequences, less than 7.5% occurring once; the ten biggest clones make up over 10%. The specimen was PBMCs from blood, collected about 23 months after vaccination. The receptor source for this set is a man aged 45-69 years who received an inactivated influenza vaccine.

This clonotype was observed at least ten times. The chain joins TRBV27 to TRBJ2-6; 9 bases are a match to TRBD1. Germline CDR1 and CDR2: MNHEY and SMNVEV (reference sequence). Germline trimming cut 3 bases from V and 3 bases from J; bases unmatched to any gene: 3. The length of the CDR3 is 16 residues. The CDR3 nucleotides read TGTGCCAGCAGTTTGACAGGGGGGCTTGGGGCCAACGTCCTGACTTTC. This sequence encodes CASSLTGGLGANVLTF.

This rearrangement joins TRBV7-2 to TRBJ2-2, with a tentative D call TRBD2 (5 bases). Germline V CDR1 and CDR2: SGHTA, FQGNSA. Deletions cut 5 bases from V and 7 bases from J, with 14 bases between. The CDR3 runs to 14 residues. This chain's CDR3 is CASSQERLSGELFF. Here the CDR3 DNA reads TGTGCCAGCAGCCAAGAGCGGCTCAGCGGGGAGCTGTTTTTT.

The rearrangement links TRBV7-9 to TRBJ1-1, with D unclear. Deletions cut 1 base from V and 1 base from J, with 10 bases between. Germline-derived CDR1 and CDR2 are SEHNR and FQNEAQ (reference sequence). The CDR3 loop spans 15 amino acids. The CDR3 sequence: CASSLVRQKNTEAFF. The CDR3 DNA reads TGTGCCAGCAGCTTAGTAAGGCAGAAGAACACTGAAGCTTTCTTT.

Here the CDR3 reads CASSLPLLAGAPPNTGELFF. CDR3 nucleotide sequence: TGTGCCAGCAGCTTACCCCTACTAGCGGGGGCGCCTCCGAACACCGGGGAGCTGTTTTTT. The chain carries TRBV7-6 and TRBJ2-2; TRBD2 aligns across 11 bases. The V gene's germline CDR1 is SGHVS and CDR2 FNYEAQ. The CDR3 is made up of 20 amino acids. V dropped 2 bases and J dropped 0; count of bases not matched to a gene: 11.

This clonotype has at least ten counts. The rearrangement uses TRBV6-1 and TRBJ2-1, with D unresolved. The CDR3 extends over 15 amino acids. V lost 1 base, J lost 4 bases, and 11 bases lay in between. CDR1 is MNHNS and CDR2 is SASEGT in the germline V gene. CDR3: CASSEVSLMYNEQFF. The CDR3 region has the DNA TGTGCCAGCAGTGAAGTCTCACTTATGTACAATGAGCAGTTCTTC.

J is TRBJ2-7 and V is TRBV29-1; TRBD2 matches at 13 bases. With V trimmed by 4 bases and J by 3 bases, 9 bases remained unmatched. Germline assignment: CDR1 SQVTM and CDR2 ANQGSEA. CDR3 length: 16 amino acids. Written as DNA, the CDR3 is TGCAGCGTTGCCCTACTAGCGGGGGGGCCTATCTACGAGCAGTACTTC. Translation gives CSVALLAGGPIYEQYF.

Ten or more counts support this clonotype. J is TRBJ2-3 and V is TRBV19, with D uncertain. The CDR3 runs to 14 residues. From germline, CDR1 is LNHDA and CDR2 SQIVND (reference sequence). Trimming cost V 4 bases and J 6 bases, with 14 bases left between them. The CDR3 loop reads CASSRHDRPDTQYF. As DNA, the CDR3 is TGTGCCAGTAGTAGGCACGATCGACCGGATACGCAGTATTTT.

This clonotype was picked up many times. The V and J genes are TRBV11-1 and TRBJ2-1; D possibly corresponds to TRBD2 (5 bases). Trimming removed 1 base from V and 6 bases from J, with 13 bases in between. Germline loops: CDR1 SGHAT, CDR2 FQDESV (reference sequence). CDR3 size: 15 residues. The CDR3 is CASSLGPSEGNEQFF. Written as DNA, the CDR3 is TGTGCCAGCAGCTTAGGGCCCTCTGAGGGCAATGAGCAGTTCTTC.

J is TRBJ1-5 and V is TRBV5-1; 8 nucleotides line up with TRBD1. The V and J ends lost 4 bases and 7 bases, in that order; junction bases with no gene match: 10. This CDR3 contains 15 residues. The germline CDR1 and CDR2 sequences are SGHRS and YFSETQ. CDR3 in amino acids: CASSPTGDRGQPQHF. In DNA form, the CDR3 reads TGCGCCAGCAGCCCGACAGGGGATAGGGGCCAGCCCCAGCATTTT.

The chain combines TRBV4-2 with TRBJ2-3; 8 positions match TRBD2. Germline CDR1 is LGHNA and CDR2 is YNFKEQ. J gave up 2 bases and V 1 base, and 8 bases lay outside the gene matches. The length of the CDR3 is 17 residues. The CDR3 bases are TGTGCCAGCAGCCAAGCCGAGAGCGGGAGATACACAGATACGCAGTATTTT. As protein: CASSQAESGRYTDTQYF.

The chain combines TRBV10-3 with TRBJ1-6; TRBD1 matches 7 bases. The CDR3 length is 14 residues. The V gene end was trimmed by 2 bases and the J gene end by 14 bases; junction bases not matched to a gene: 9. The germline gives CDR1 ENHRY, CDR2 SYGVKD. Written as DNA, the CDR3 is TGTGCCATCAGTGAGGATGAAGGGGGCAGGTCCCTCCACTTT. Translation: CAISEDEGGRSLHF.

This chain links TRBV18 with TRBJ2-4; D possibly corresponds to TRBD2 (5 bases). The CDR3 consists of 14 residues. V was pared by 3 bases and J by 9 bases, with 15 bases between. CDR1 and CDR2 from the germline V gene are KGHSH and LQKENI. The DNA for the CDR3 is TGTGCCAGCTCACCCCCCGGTAGTCGGGGCATTCAGTACTTC. This sequence encodes CASSPPGSRGIQYF.

This clonotype was picked up many times. This chain joins TRBV10-3 and TRBJ1-2; D is ambiguous. CDR3 size: 15 residues. Germline-derived CDR1 and CDR2 are ENHRY and SYGVKD. V lost 3 bases and J lost 6, with 17 bases in between. The CDR3: CAISERSGGIDGYTF. CDR3 sequence (DNA): TGTGCCATCAGTGAAAGGTCGGGAGGAATCGATGGCTACACCTTC.

This clonotype was recorded at least ten times. DNA for the CDR3: TGCAGCGATCTACTTGGCGGGGAGCTGTTTTTT. This encodes CSDLLGGELFF. The chain uses TRBV29-1 and TRBJ2-2; D remains ambiguous. V was pared by 7 bases and J by 7 bases, with 10 bases between. Germline V gives CDR1 SQVTM, CDR2 ANQGSEA. CDR3 length equals 11 residues.

The genes are TRBV5-1 and TRBJ2-7, with 7 nucleotides matching TRBD2. The CDR3 consists of 16 residues. The J segment lost 0 bases and the V segment lost 4 bases, leaving 10 bases of the junction unmatched. Germline assignment: CDR1 SGHRS and CDR2 YFSETQ. DNA of the CDR3: TGCGCCAGCAGCCCGGGCGGTAGCGGGTTCTCCTACGAGCAGTACTTC. This translates into CASSPGGSGFSYEQYF.

This clonotype occurred a few times. The chain combines TRBV20-1 with TRBJ2-3, with 11 bases matching TRBD2. The CDR3 consists of 15 residues. V shed 5 bases, J shed 2 bases, and the junction held 6 bases outside the gene matches. The germline V gene has CDR1 DFQATT and CDR2 SNEGSKA (reference sequence). The CDR3 spells CSAETSGINTDTQYF. In nucleotides, the CDR3 is TGCAGTGCTGAGACTAGCGGGATCAACACAGATACGCAGTATTTT.

This clonotype was seen ten or more times. V usage is TRBV4-3 and J usage is TRBJ2-5; a weak D match, TRBD1 (5 bases). Trimming shortened V by 0 bases and J by 2 bases, and 10 bases separated the two germline ends. This CDR3 is 15 amino acids long. CDR1 and CDR2 from the germline V gene are LGHNA and YSLEER. The CDR3 DNA is TGCGCCAGCAGCCAAGATCTACAGGCTCAAGAGACCCAGTACTTC. The encoded protein is CASSQDLQAQETQYF.

A few counts support this clonotype. This chain joins TRBV20-1 and TRBJ1-3, with 9 positions matching TRBD1. Germline V gene lookup returns CDR1 DFQATT and CDR2 SNEGSKA (reference sequence). The CDR3 sequence is 14 residues long. Unmatched junction bases numbered 6, after V lost 6 bases and J lost 3 bases. CDR3 protein: CSALDRGGGNTIYF. The CDR3 bases are TGCAGTGCCTTGGACAGGGGAGGTGGAAACACCATATATTTT.

This clonotype has ten or more counts. The chain is built from TRBV5-1 and TRBJ2-1; no clear D. Germline CDR1 and CDR2: SGHRS and YFSETQ. V was shortened by 3 bases and J by 7 bases, with 8 bases between the two germline ends. The CDR3 consists of 12 residues. Here the CDR3 DNA reads TGCGCCAGCAGCTCCTCCTGGAATGAGCAGTTCTTC. Residues: CASSSSWNEQFF. The variable domain in full, completed from reference TRBV5-1 and TRBJ2-1, reads KAGVTQTPRYLIKTRGQQVTLSCSPISGHRSVSWYQQTPGQGLQFLFEYFSETQRNKGNFPGRFSGRQFSNSRSEMNVSTLELGDSALYLCASSSSWNEQFFGPGTRLTVL.

This clonotype was detected a few times. The rearrangement links TRBV2 to TRBJ2-2, with D hard to call. CDR1 SNHLY and CDR2 FYNNEI come from the germline V gene. V lost 6 bases and J 7 bases, leaving 9 bases between the germline ends. The CDR3 consists of 12 residues. CDR3 nucleotides: TGTGCCAGCAGACCCCGGGTCGGGGAGCTGTTTTTT. Amino acid sequence: CASRPRVGELFF.